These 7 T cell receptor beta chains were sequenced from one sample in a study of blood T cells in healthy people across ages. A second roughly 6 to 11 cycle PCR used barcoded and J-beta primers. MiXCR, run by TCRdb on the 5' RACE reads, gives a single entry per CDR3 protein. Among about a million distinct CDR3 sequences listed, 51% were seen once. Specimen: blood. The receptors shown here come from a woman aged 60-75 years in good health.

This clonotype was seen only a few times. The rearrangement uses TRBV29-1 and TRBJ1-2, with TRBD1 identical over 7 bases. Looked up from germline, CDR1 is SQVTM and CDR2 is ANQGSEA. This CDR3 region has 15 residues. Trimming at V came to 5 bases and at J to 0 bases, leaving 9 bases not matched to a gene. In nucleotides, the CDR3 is TGCAGCGTTCCTCTCAGACAGGGCCCTAACTATGGCTACACCTTC. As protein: CSVPLRQGPNYGYTF.

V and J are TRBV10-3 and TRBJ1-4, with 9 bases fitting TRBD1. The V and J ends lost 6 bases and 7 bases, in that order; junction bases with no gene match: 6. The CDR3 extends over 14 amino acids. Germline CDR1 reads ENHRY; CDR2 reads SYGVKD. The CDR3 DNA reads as TGTGCCATCAGGAGGACAGGGGAAAGTGAAAAACTGTTTTTT. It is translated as CAIRRTGESEKLFF.

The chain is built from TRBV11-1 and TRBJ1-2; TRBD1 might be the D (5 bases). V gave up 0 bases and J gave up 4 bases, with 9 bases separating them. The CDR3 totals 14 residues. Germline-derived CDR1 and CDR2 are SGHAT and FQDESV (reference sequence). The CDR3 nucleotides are TGTGCCAGCAGCTTAGCGCAGACAGCCTATGGCTACACCTTC. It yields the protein CASSLAQTAYGYTF. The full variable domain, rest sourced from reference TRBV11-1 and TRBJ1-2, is EAEVAQSPRYKITEKSQAVAFWCDPISGHATLYWYRQILGQGPELLVQFQDESVVDDSQLPKDRFSAERLKGVDSTLKIQPAELGDSAMYLCASSLAQTAYGYTFGSGTRLTVV.

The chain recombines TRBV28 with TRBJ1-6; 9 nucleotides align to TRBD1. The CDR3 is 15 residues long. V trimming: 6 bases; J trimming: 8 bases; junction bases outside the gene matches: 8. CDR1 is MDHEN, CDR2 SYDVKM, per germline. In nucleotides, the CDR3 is TGTGCCAGCAGCCGACGGGACAGGGTCGATTCACCCCTCCACTTT. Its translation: CASSRRDRVDSPLHF.

The CDR3 DNA reads TGTGCCACCAGCAGAGATGGAGGGGCCAGCGGGAGGCCCCGAGATACGCAGTATTTT. It specifies CATSRDGGASGRPRDTQYF. V is TRBV15 and J is TRBJ2-3, with TRBD2 identical over 9 bases. Per germline, CDR1 LNHNV and CDR2 YYDKDF (reference sequence). The CDR3 is 19 residues long. The junction had 15 bases not matched to a gene; V was cut back by 0 bases and J by 5 bases.

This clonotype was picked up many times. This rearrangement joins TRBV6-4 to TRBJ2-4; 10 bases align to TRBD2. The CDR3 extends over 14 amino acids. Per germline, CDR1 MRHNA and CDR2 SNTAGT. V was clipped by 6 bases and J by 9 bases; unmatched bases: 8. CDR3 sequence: CASSPLAGEGIQYF. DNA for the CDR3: TGTGCCAGCAGCCCTCTAGCGGGAGAGGGCATTCAGTACTTC.

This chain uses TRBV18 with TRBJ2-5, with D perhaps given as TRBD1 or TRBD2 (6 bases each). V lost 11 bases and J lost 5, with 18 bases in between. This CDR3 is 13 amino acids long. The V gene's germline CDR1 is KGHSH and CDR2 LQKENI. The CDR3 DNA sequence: TGTGCCTCCTCTCCGAGGAGGGGGGAGACCCAGTACTTC. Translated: CASSPRRGETQYF.